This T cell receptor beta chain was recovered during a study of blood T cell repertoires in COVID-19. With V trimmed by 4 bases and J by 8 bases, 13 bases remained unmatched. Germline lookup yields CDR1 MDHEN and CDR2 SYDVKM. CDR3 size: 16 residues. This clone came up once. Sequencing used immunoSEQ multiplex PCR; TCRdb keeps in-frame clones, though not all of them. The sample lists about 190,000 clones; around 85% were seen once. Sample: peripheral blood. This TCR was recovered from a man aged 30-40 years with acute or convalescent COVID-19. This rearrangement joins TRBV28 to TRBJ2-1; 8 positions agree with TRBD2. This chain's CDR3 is CASSYTVGGGVYEQFF. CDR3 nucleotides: TGTGCCAGCAGTTACACCGTCGGGGGGGGCGTCTATGAGCAGTTCTTC.